These T cell receptor beta chains were read from a single sample in a study of a mutant IDH1 vaccine in newly diagnosed glioma. The antigens of these receptors remain unknown. TCRdb keeps only in-frame clones here, not all; method: immunoSEQ multiplex PCR. The table has about 53,000 clones, about 81% seen once; the top ten hold roughly 8.1%. This specimen consisted of PBMCs, obtained from a glioma patient whose treatment included an IDH1 peptide vaccine. Source of these receptors: a woman aged 40 to 50 with glioma. Some clones in this sample may be carry-over from other donors' samples. Both conserved end residues are part of each CDR3. Fields, in order: J gene, V gene, CDR3 length, clone size, D gene, CDR3 DNA, CDR3 protein. The D gene is left open where the match is weak. Rows give clone size only sometimes, using once, few, many, or a class for an expanded clone.

TRBJ2-2	TRBV11-3	16	NA	TRBD2	TGTGCCAGCGGTCCCTTCTCGGGGGGTAAGGCCGGGGAGCTGTTTTTT	CASGPFSGGKAGELFF
TRBJ1-4	TRBV9	12	NA	NA	TGTGCCAGCAGCGTAACGGGGGAAAAACTGTTTTTT	CASSVTGEKLFF
TRBJ2-7	TRBV7-3	14	once	NA	TGTGCCAGCAGCTTAAGTGGCAGTAGCTACGAGCAGTACTTC	CASSLSGSSYEQYF
TRBJ1-2	TRBV29-1	11	once	NA	TGCAGCGTCCCACACAGCTATGGCTACACCTTC	CSVPHSYGYTF
TRBJ1-6	TRBV30	14	few	NA	TGTGCCTGGAGGGTGGGAGCACCTAATTCACCCCTCCACTTT	CAWRVGAPNSPLHF
TRBJ1-1	TRBV27	15	NA	TRBD1	TGTGCCAGCAGTTTACACAGGGGTCCGAACACTGAAGCTTTCTTT	CASSLHRGPNTEAFF
TRBJ1-1	TRBV6-1	13	once	NA	TGTGCCAGCAGTGCGCCTCGGCAGGGTAAAGCTTTCTTT	CASSAPRQGKAFF
TRBJ2-5	TRBV5-6	14	NA	TRBD1	TGTGCCAGCAGCTTCTGGGACAGCCAAGAGACCCAGTACTTC	CASSFWDSQETQYF
TRBJ1-6	TRBV14	13	NA	NA	TGTGCCAGCAGCCAGGTCTGGGGTTCACCCCTCCACTTT	CASSQVWGSPLHF
TRBJ2-3	TRBV6-5	13	NA	NA	TGTGCCAGCACCCGGGACAGCACAGATACGCAGTATTTT	CASTRDSTDTQYF
TRBJ2-7	TRBV29-1	11	once	NA	TGCAGCGTAAGAAGCTCCTACGAGCAGTACTTC	CSVRSSYEQYF
TRBJ1-2	TRBV27	12	once	NA	TGTGCCACCCGAGGGGGGGCGAGGGGCTACACCTTC	CATRGGARGYTF
TRBJ1-2	TRBV5-5	15	few	NA	TGTGCCAGCCAAAAGGGGAGGAACGGCGACTATGGCTACACCTTC	CASQKGRNGDYGYTF
TRBJ1-1	TRBV15	13	once	NA	TGTGCCACCAGCAGAGATTCCGATACTGAAGCTTTCTTT	CATSRDSDTEAFF
TRBJ2-7	TRBV5-6	14	once	NA	TGTGCCAGCAGCTTGGGGTGGGTCTCCTACGAGCAGTACTTC	CASSLGWVSYEQYF
TRBJ2-1	TRBV5-5	16	few	TRBD2	TGTGCCAGCAGCCCATCACTAGCGGGGTTATACAATGAGCAGTTCTTC	CASSPSLAGLYNEQFF
TRBJ1-4	TRBV2	16	NA	NA	TGTGCCAGCAGCCTGGAGTTGTTCTGGGGGAGCGAAAAACTGTTTTTT	CASSLELFWGSEKLFF
TRBJ2-5	TRBV2	14	NA	TRBD2	TGTGCCAGCAGGGCGGGGGACTACCAAGAGACCCAGTACTTC	CASRAGDYQETQYF
TRBJ1-5	TRBV2	13	NA	TRBD1	TGTGCCAGCAGTGGACAGGGCTATCAGCCCCAGCATTTT	CASSGQGYQPQHF
TRBJ1-2	TRBV2	13	NA	NA	TGTGCCAGCAGTAAAGACAGGTTAGGTGGCTACACCTTC	CASSKDRLGGYTF
TRBJ1-2	TRBV4-3	15	NA	NA	TGCGCCAGCAGCCCCGGGACGAGGGAAAACTATGGCTACACCTTC	CASSPGTRENYGYTF
TRBJ1-4	TRBV27	19	NA	TRBD1	TGTGCCAGCAGTTCCGCCGGGACAGGGGCATCTTTAACTAATGAAAAACTGTTTTTT	CASSSAGTGASLTNEKLFF
TRBJ1-1	TRBV6-5	13	NA	TRBD1	TGTGCCAGCAGACTCCAGGGGGCACCTGAAGCTTTCTTT	CASRLQGAPEAFF
TRBJ1-3	TRBV20-1	11	NA	TRBD1	TGCAGTGCTAGAGATCTTGGGACAGCATATTTT	CSARDLGTAYF
TRBJ2-7	TRBV5-4	12	NA	NA	TGTGCCAGCAGCTCTTCGGGGTACGAGCAGTACTTC	CASSSSGYEQYF
TRBJ1-5	TRBV18	12	NA	NA	TGTGCCAGCTCACCACCCAATCAGCCCCAGCATTTT	CASSPPNQPQHF
TRBJ2-1	TRBV2	14	NA	TRBD1	TGTGCCAGCAGCAGAGACAGGGCAAGCAATGAGCAGTTCTTC	CASSRDRASNEQFF
TRBJ1-5	TRBV30	16	NA	NA	TGTGCCTGGAGTGTACGGCACCTTTATAGCAATCAGCCCCAGCATTTT	CAWSVRHLYSNQPQHF
TRBJ2-3	TRBV5-1	15	NA	TRBD2	TGCGCCAGCAGCTTCCGCGGGGGGGCGGGAGATACGCAGTATTTT	CASSFRGGAGDTQYF
TRBJ1-5	TRBV27	15	NA	NA	TGTGCCAGCAGCCTGCGGGCAGACAACCATCAGCCCCAGCATTTT	CASSLRADNHQPQHF
TRBJ2-5	TRBV7-7	13	once	TRBD2	TGTGCTAGCAGCGGGGGCTTACAAGAGACCCAGTACTTC	CASSGGLQETQYF
TRBJ1-4	TRBV7-9	14	NA	NA	TGTGCCAGCAGCTTACTTGACAGGAGGGAAAAACTGTTTTTT	CASSLLDRREKLFF
TRBJ2-7	TRBV2	15	NA	TRBD1	TGTGCCAGCAGAACTACAGGGGGCGCCTCCTACGAGCAGTACTTC	CASRTTGGASYEQYF
TRBJ2-1	TRBV27	13	NA	TRBD1	TGTGCCAGCACCGACAGGGGGCCGGGTGAGCAGTTCTTC	CASTDRGPGEQFF
TRBJ2-7	TRBV18	15	NA	NA	TGTGCCAGCTCAGTACAGGCCGGTAGGCCCCACGAGCAGTACTTC	CASSVQAGRPHEQYF
TRBJ2-6	TRBV5-1	15	once	NA	TGCGCCAGCAGCGATCCAGGGGCTGGGGCCAACGTCCTGACTTTC	CASSDPGAGANVLTF
TRBJ1-4	TRBV5-1	18	NA	NA	TGCGCCAGCAGCTTCGGCAGGAACATTCCCTCCACTAATGAAAAACTGTTTTTT	CASSFGRNIPSTNEKLFF
TRBJ2-5	TRBV6-5	15	NA	NA	TGTGCCAGCAGTTACACCACGGACAGCCAAGAGACCCAGTACTTC	CASSYTTDSQETQYF
TRBJ2-7	TRBV5-4	13	NA	TRBD1	TGTGCCAGCAGCTGGGACAGGGCCCACGAGCAGTACTTC	CASSWDRAHEQYF
TRBJ2-5	TRBV7-7	13	once	NA	TGTGCTAGCAGCTCCGGGGCGAGGGAGACCCAGTACTTC	CASSSGARETQYF
TRBJ1-4	TRBV4-3	15	NA	TRBD1	TGCGCCAGCAGCCCGGGACAGGGAACTAATGAAAAACTGTTTTTT	CASSPGQGTNEKLFF
TRBJ1-5	TRBV6-1	13	NA	NA	TGTGCCAGCACCCATGGCGGCAATCAGCCCCAGCATTTT	CASTHGGNQPQHF
TRBJ1-3	TRBV6-1	15	NA	NA	TGTGCCAGCAGTGAATTAGGCGGGGCGGGAAACACCATATATTTT	CASSELGGAGNTIYF
TRBJ2-7	TRBV7-9	13	NA	NA	TGTGCCAGCAGCCCAAAGGGGCCCTACGAGCAGTACTTC	CASSPKGPYEQYF
TRBJ1-4	TRBV6-1	16	NA	NA	TGTGCCAGCAGTGAAAGGGTAGGGGAGTTTAATGAAAAACTGTTTTTT	CASSERVGEFNEKLFF
TRBJ2-3	TRBV30	14	NA	NA	TGTGCCCATACCGGCTTCTGGGGCACAGATACGCAGTATTTT	CAHTGFWGTDTQYF
TRBJ1-2	TRBV5-1	13	NA	NA	TGCGCCAGCAGCTTCCGGGGCAACTATGGCTACACCTTC	CASSFRGNYGYTF
TRBJ2-7	TRBV30	15	NA	NA	TGTGCCTGGAGTGTACTATGGGACACCAACTACGAGCAGTACTTC	CAWSVLWDTNYEQYF
TRBJ2-7	TRBV4-1	15	NA	NA	TGCGCCAGCAGCCAAGAGCCCCAATTAAGGAACGAGCAGTACTTC	CASSQEPQLRNEQYF
TRBJ2-7	TRBV13	16	few	TRBD2	TGTGCCACCTCACGGCGGGGTAGCGGGGGGGCCTACGAGCAGTACTTC	CATSRRGSGGAYEQYF
TRBJ2-7	TRBV11-2	16	NA	NA	TGTGCCAGCAACTCCCTAGGACTGGGGCCCTCCTACGAGCAGTACTTC	CASNSLGLGPSYEQYF
TRBJ1-1	TRBV19	15	NA	TRBD1	TGTGCCAGTAGTCCGGGACAGGGGCCGAGGGCTGAAGCTTTCTTT	CASSPGQGPRAEAFF
TRBJ2-1	TRBV5-1	14	few	NA	TGCGCCAGCAGCTTAGTAGGAAAAAGAAATGAGCAGTTCTTC	CASSLVGKRNEQFF
TRBJ2-4	TRBV16	14	medium-sized	NA	TGTGCCAGCAGCCAATCGGTTGCAGGTGGCATTCAGTACTTC	CASSQSVAGGIQYF
TRBJ1-4	TRBV4-3	13	NA	NA	TGCGCCAGCAGGGGGGCTGCGGGGGAAAAACTGTTTTTT	CASRGAAGEKLFF
TRBJ1-1	TRBV7-2	15	once	NA	TGTGCCAGCAGCTTCCGGCAGGGCCAGTACACTGAAGCTTTCTTT	CASSFRQGQYTEAFF
TRBJ1-2	TRBV4-3	15	NA	NA	TGCGCCAGCAGCCAAGACCGGGATAGCCTCTATGGCTACACCTTC	CASSQDRDSLYGYTF
TRBJ2-5	TRBV15	14	NA	NA	TGTGCCACCAGCATTGACGGTCTTGCAGAGACCCAGTACTTC	CATSIDGLAETQYF
TRBJ2-4	TRBV7-6	13	once	NA	TGTGCCAGCAGCCCCGCCCCAAAGGGCATTCAGTACTTC	CASSPAPKGIQYF
TRBJ2-1	TRBV10-1	13	NA	NA	TGCGCCAGCAGTGAGTCTCTGGCGGGGAGGCAGTTCTTC	CASSESLAGRQFF